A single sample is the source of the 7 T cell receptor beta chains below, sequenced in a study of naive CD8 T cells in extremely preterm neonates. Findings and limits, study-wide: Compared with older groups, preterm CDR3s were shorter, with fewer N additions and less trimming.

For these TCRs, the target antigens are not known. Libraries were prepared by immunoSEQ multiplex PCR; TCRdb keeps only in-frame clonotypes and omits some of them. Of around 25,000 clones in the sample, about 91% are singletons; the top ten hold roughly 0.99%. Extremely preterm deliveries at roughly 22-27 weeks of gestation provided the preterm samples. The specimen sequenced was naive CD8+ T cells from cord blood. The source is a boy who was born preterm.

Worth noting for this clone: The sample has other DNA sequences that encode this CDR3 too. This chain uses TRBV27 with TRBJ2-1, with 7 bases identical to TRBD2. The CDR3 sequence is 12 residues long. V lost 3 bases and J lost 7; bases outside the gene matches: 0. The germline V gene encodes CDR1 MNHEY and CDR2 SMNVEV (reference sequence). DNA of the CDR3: TGTGCCAGCAGTTTGGGGGGGAATGAGCAGTTCTTC. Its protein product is CASSLGGNEQFF.

The CDR3 DNA reads TGCGCCAGCAGCCAAGGGACAGGGGGCTACAATGAGCAGTTCTTC. Its translation: CASSQGTGGYNEQFF. The chain employs TRBV4-3 and TRBJ2-1; TRBD1 aligns across 10 bases. The CDR3 is 15 amino acids. The V and J ends lost 1 base and 3 bases, in that order; junction bases with no gene match: 0. Germline V CDR1 and CDR2: LGHNA, YSLEER.

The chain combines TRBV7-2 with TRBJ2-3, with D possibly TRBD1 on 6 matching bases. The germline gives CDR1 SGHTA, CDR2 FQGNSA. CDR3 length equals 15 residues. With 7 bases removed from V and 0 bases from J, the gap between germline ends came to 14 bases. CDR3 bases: TGTGCCAGCACCCCCTGGGGGCGAAGCACAGATACGCAGTATTTT. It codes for CASTPWGRSTDTQYF.

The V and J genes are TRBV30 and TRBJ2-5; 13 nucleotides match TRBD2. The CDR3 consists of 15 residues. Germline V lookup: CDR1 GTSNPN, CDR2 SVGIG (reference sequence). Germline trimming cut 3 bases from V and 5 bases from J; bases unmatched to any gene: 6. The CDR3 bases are TGTGCCTGGAGACTAGCGGGGGGGTCTAGGGAGACCCAGTACTTC. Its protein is CAWRLAGGSRETQYF.

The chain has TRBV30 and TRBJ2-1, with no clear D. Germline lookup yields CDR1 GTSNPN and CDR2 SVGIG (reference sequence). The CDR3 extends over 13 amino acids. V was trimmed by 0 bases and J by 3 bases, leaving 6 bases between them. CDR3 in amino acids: CAWSVTNYNEQFF. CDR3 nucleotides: TGTGCCTGGAGTGTAACAAACTACAATGAGCAGTTCTTC.

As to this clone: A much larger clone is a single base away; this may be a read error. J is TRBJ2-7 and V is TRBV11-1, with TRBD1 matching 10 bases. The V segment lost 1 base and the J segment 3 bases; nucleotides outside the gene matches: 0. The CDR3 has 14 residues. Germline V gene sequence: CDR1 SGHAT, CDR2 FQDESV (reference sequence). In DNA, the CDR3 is TGTGCCAGCAGCTTAGGGACAGGGGGCTACGAGCAGTACTTC. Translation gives CASSLGTGGYEQYF.

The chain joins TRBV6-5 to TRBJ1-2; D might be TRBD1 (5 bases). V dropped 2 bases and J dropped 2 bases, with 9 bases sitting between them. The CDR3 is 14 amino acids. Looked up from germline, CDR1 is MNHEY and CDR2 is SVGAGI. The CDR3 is CASSYLPGNYGYTF. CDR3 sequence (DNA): TGTGCCAGCAGTTACCTACCAGGGAACTATGGCTACACCTTC.